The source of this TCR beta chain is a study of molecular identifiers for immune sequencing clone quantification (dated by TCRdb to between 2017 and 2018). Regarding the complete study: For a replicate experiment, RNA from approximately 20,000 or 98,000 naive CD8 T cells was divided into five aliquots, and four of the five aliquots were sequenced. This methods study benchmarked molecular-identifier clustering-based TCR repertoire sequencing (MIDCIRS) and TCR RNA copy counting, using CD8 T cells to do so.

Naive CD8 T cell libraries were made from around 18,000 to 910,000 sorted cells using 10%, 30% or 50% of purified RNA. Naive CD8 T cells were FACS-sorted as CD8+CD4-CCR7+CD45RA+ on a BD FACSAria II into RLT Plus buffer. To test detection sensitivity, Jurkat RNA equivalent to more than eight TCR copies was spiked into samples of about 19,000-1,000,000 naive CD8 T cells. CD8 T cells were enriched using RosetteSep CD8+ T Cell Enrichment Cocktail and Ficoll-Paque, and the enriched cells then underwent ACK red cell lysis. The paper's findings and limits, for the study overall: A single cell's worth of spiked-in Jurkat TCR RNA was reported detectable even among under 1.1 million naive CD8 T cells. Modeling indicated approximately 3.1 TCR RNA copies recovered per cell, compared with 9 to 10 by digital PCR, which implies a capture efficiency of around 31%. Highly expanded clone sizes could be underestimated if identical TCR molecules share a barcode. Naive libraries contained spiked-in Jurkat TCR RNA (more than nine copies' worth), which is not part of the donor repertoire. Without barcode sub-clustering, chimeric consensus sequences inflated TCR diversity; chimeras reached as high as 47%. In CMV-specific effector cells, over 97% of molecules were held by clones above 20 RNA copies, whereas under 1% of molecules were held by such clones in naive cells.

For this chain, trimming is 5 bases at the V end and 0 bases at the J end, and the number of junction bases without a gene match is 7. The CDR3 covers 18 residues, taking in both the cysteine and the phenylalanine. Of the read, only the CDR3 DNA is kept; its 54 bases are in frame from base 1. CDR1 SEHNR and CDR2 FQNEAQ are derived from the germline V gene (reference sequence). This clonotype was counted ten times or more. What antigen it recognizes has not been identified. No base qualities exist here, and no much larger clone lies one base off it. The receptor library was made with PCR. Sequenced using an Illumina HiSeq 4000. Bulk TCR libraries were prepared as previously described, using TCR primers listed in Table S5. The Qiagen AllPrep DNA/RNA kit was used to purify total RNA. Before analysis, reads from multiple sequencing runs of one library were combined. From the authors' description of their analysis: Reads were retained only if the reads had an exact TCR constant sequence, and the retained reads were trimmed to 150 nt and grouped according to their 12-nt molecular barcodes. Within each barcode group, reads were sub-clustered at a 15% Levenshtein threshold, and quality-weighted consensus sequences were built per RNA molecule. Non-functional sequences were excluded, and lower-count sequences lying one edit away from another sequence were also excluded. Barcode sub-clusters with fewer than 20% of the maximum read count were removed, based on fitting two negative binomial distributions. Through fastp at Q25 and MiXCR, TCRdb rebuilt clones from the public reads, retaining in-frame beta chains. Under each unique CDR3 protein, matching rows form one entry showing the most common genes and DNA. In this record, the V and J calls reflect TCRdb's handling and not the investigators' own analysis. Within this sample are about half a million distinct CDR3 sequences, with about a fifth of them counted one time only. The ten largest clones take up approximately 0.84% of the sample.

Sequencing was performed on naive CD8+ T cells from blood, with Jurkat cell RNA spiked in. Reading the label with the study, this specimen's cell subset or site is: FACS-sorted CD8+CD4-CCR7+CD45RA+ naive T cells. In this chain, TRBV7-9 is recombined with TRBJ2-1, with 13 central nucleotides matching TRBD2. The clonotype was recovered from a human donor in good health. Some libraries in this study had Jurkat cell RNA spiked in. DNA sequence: TGTGCCAGCAGCCCAGGGACTAGCGGGGTGAGCTCCTACAATGAGCAGTTCTTC. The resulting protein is CASSPGTSGVSSYNEQFF.